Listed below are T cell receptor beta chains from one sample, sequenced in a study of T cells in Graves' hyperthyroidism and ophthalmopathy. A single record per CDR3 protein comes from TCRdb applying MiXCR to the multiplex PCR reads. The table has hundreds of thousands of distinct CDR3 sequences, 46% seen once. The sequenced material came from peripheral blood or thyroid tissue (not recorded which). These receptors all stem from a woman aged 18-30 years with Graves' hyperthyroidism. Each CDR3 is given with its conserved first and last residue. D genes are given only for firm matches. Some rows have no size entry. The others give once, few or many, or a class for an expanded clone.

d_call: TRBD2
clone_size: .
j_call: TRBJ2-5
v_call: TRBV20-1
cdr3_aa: CSAGGASQETQYF
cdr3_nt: TGCAGTGCCGGGGGGGCCTCACAAGAGACCCAGTACTTC

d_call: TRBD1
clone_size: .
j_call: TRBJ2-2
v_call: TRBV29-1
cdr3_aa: CSGMTGAGYGELFF
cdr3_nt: TGCAGCGGCATGACAGGGGCCGGATACGGGGAGCTGTTTTTT

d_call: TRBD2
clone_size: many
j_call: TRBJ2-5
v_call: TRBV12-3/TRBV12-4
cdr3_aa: CASSLSGRGQETQYF
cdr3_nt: TGTGCCAGCAGCCTTAGCGGGAGAGGGCAAGAGACCCAGTACTTC

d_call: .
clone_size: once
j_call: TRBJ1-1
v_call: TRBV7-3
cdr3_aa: CASSEQGNTGEAEAFF
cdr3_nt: TGTGCCAGCAGCGAGCAGGGCAACACCGGGGAGGCTGAAGCTTTCTTT

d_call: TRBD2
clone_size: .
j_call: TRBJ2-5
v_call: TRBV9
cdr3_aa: CASSAWGLLQETEYF
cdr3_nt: TGTGCCAGCAGCGCTTGGGGACTACTCCAAGAGACCGAGTACTTC

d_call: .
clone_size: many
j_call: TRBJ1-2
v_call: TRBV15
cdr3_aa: CATSRVIGNYGYTF
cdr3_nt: TGTGCCACCAGCAGAGTGATCGGAAACTATGGCTACACCTTC

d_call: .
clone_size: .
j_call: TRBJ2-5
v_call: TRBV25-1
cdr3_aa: CASSASRVRETQYF
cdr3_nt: TGTGCCAGCAGTGCGTCCAGGGTACGGGAGACCCAGTACTTC

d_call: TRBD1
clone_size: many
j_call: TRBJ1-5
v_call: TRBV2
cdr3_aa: CASRTGDQPQHF
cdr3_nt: TGTGCCAGCAGAACAGGGGACCAGCCCCAGCATTTT

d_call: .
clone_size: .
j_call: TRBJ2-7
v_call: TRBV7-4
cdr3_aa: CASSYTSRGLGEQYF
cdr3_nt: TGTGCCAGCAGCTATACCTCCCGTGGGCTAGGGGAGCAGTACTTC

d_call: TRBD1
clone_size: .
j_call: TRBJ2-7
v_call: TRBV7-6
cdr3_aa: CASSPEPRGRTEQYF
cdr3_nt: TGTGCCAGCTCACCGGAGCCCAGGGGGCGTACCGAGCAGTACTTC

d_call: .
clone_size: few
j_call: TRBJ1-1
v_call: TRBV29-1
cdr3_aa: CSLDGPNMNTEAFF
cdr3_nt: TGCAGCTTGGACGGGCCCAACATGAACACTGAAGCTTTCTTT

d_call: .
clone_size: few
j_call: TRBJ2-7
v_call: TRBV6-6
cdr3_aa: CASSELSTSYEQYF
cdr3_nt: TGTGCCAGCAGTGAATTGTCGACCTCCTACGAGCAGTACTTC

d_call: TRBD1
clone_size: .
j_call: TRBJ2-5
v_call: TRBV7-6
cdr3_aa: CASSQGQGGPYQETQYF
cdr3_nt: TGTGCCAGCAGTCAGGGACAGGGGGGACCGTACCAAGAGACCCAGTACTTC

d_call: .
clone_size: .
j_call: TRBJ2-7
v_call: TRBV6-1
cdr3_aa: CASSPWGDERYF
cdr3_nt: TGTGCCAGCAGCCCCTGGGGGGACGAGCGGTACTTC

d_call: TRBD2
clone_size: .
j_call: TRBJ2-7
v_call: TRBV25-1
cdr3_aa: CASSQPGLAGTSYEQYF
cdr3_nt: TGTGCCAGCAGCCAGCCGGGACTAGCGGGCACCTCCTACGAGCAGTACTTC

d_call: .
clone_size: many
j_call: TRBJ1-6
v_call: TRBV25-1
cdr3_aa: CASSEHNYNSPLHF
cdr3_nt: TGTGCCAGCAGTGAACACAACTATAATTCACCCCTCCACTTT

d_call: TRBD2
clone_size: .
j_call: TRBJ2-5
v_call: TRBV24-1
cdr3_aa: CATSDWTGGLAGETQYF
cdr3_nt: TGTGCCACCAGTGATTGGACAGGAGGACTAGCGGGAGAGACCCAGTACTTC

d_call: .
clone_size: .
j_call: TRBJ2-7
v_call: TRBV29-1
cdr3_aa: CSVPSGRGRNYGEQYF
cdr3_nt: TGCAGCGTCCCGAGTGGGAGGGGGAGGAACTATGGCGAGCAGTACTTC

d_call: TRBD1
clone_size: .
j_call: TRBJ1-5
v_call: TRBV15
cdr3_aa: CATSSRQGRDQPQHF
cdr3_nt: TGTGCCACCAGCAGCCGACAGGGGAGGGATCAGCCCCAGCATTTT

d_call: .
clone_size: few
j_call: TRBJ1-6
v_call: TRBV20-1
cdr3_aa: CSASRGNGNSPLHF
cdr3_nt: TGCAGTGCTAGTCGAGGGAACGGTAATTCACCCCTCCACTTT

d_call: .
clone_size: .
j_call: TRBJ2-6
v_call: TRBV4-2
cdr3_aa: CASSRPGTGANVLTF
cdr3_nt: TGTGCCAGCAGCCGTCCAGGGACCGGGGCCAACGTCCTGACTTTC

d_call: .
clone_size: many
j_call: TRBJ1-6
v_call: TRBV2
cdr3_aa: CASSLGRFRRNSPLHF
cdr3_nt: TGTGCCAGCAGCTTAGGCAGATTTCGTCGTAATTCACCCCTCCACTTT

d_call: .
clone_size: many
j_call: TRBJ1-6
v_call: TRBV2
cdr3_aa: CATSNDVGQFNSPLHF
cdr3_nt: TGTGCCACCTCCAACGACGTGGGGCAGTTCAATTCACCCCTCCACTTT

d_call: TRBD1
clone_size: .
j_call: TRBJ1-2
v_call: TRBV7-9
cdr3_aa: CASSLDGTGVFGYTF
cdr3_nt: TGTGCCAGCAGCTTAGACGGGACAGGGGTATTCGGCTACACCTTC

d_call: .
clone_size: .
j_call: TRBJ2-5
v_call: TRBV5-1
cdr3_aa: CASSVSGKRETQYF
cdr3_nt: TGCGCCAGCAGCGTTTCCGGAAAACGGGAGACCCAGTACTTC

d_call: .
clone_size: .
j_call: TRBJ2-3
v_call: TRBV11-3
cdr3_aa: CASSPPRGGTDTQYF
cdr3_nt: TGTGCCAGCAGCCCCCCCAGGGGAGGCACAGATACGCAGTATTTT

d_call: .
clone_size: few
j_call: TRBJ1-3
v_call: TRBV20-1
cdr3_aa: CSARRGARGNTIYF
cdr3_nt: TGCAGTGCTCGTCGGGGGGCGCGGGGAAACACCATATATTTT

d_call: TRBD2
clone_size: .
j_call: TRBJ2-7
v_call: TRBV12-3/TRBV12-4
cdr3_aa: CASSLSLADSYEQYF
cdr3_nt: TGTGCCAGCAGTTTAAGTCTAGCGGATTCTTACGAGCAGTACTTC

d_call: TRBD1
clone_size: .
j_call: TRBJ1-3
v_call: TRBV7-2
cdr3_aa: CASSPRTGVGNTIYF
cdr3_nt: TGTGCCAGCAGTCCCCGGACAGGGGTTGGAAACACCATATATTTT

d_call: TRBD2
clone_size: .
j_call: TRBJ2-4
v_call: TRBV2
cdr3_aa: CASTSGSGRIQYF
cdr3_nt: TGTGCCAGCACTAGCGGGAGTGGTAGGATTCAGTACTTC

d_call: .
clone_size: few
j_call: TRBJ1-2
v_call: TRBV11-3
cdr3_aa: CASSLISNYGYTF
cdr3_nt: TGTGCCAGCAGCTTAATATCTAACTATGGCTACACCTTC

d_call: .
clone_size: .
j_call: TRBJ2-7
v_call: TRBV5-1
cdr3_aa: CASSLGLSEQYF
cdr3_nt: TGCGCCAGCAGCTTGGGACTCTCCGAGCAGTACTTC

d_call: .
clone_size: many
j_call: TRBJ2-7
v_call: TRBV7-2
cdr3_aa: CASSLTEREQYF
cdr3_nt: TGTGCCAGCAGCTTAACGGAGCGCGAGCAGTACTTC

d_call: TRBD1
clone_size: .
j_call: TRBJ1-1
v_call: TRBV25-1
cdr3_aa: CAIQGLDTEAFF
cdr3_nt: TGTGCTATACAGGGGTTGGACACTGAAGCTTTCTTT

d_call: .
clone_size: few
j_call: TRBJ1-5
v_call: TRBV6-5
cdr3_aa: CASSSPVGGGDQPQHF
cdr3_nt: TGTGCCAGCAGTTCTCCCGTGGGGGGCGGGGATCAGCCCCAGCATTTT

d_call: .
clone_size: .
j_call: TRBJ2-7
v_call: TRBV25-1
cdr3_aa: CASSLNGGTYEQYF
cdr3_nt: TGTGCCAGCAGTCTAAACGGTGGCACCTACGAGCAGTACTTC

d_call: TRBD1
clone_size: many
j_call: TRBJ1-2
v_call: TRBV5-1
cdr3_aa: CASSRDRAGYGYTF
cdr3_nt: TGTGCCAGCAGCCGGGACAGGGCGGGCTATGGCTACACCTTC

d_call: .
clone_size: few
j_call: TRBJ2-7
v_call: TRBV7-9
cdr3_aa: CASSLGDFYEQYF
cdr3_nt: TGTGCCAGCAGCTTAGGGGACTTCTACGAGCAGTACTTC

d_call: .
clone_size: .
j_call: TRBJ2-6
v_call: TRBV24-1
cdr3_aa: CATSDSSGAGANVLTF
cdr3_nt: TGTGCCACCAGTGATTCGTCAGGGGCTGGGGCCAACGTCCTGACTTTC

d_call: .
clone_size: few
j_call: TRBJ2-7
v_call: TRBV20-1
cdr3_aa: CSARDSRQVYYEQYF
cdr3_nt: TGCAGTGCTAGAGATTCGAGACAGGTGTACTACGAGCAGTACTTC

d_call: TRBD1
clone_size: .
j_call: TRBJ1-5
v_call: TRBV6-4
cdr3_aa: CASSDLTGGVDSNQPQHF
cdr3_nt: TGTGCCAGCAGCGACTTGACAGGGGGGGTAGATAGCAATCAGCCCCAGCATTTT

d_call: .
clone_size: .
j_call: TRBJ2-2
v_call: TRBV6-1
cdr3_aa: CASSPVSGELFF
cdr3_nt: TGTGCCAGCAGCCCAGTAAGTGGGGAGCTGTTTTTT

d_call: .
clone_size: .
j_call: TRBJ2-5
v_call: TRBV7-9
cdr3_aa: CASSLSGERETQYF
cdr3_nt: TGTGCCAGCAGCTTATCCGGAGAAAGGGAGACCCAGTACTTC

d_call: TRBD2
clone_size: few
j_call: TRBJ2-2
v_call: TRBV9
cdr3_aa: CASSAWTSENTGELFF
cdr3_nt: TGTGCCAGCAGCGCCTGGACTAGCGAGAACACCGGGGAGCTGTTTTTT

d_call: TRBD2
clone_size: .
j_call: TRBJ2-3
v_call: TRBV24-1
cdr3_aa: CATSDLAGPSTDTQYF
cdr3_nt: TGTGCCACCAGTGACCTAGCGGGACCCAGCACAGATACGCAGTATTTT

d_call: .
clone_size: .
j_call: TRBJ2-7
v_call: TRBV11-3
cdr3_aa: CASSPPRPFGGSNEQYF
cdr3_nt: TGTGCCAGCAGCCCACCGAGGCCCTTCGGGGGTAGCAACGAGCAGTACTTC